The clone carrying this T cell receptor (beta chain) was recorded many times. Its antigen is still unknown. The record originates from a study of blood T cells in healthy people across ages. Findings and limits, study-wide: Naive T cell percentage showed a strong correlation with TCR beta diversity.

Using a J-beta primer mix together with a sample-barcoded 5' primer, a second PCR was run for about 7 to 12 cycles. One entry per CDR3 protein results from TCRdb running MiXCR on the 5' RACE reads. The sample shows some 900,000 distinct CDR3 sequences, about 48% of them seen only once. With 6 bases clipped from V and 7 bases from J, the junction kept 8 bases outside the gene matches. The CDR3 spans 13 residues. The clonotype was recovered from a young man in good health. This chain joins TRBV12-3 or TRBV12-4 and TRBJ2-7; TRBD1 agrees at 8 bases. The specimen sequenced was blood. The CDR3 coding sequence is TGTGCCAGCAGCCTCCGACAGGGGAGGGAGCAGTACTTC. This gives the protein CASSLRQGREQYF.